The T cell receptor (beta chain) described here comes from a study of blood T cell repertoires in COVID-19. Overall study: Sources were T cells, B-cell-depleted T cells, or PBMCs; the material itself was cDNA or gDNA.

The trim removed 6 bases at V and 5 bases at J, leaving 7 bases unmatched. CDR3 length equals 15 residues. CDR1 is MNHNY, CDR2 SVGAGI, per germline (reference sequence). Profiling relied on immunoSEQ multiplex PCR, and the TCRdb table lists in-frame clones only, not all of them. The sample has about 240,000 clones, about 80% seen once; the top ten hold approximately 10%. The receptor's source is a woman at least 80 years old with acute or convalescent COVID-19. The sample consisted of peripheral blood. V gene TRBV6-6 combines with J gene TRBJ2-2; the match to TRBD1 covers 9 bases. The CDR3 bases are TGTGCCAGCAGCCTAGGGACAGGGTGGACCGGGGAGCTGTTTTTT. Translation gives CASSLGTGWTGELFF.